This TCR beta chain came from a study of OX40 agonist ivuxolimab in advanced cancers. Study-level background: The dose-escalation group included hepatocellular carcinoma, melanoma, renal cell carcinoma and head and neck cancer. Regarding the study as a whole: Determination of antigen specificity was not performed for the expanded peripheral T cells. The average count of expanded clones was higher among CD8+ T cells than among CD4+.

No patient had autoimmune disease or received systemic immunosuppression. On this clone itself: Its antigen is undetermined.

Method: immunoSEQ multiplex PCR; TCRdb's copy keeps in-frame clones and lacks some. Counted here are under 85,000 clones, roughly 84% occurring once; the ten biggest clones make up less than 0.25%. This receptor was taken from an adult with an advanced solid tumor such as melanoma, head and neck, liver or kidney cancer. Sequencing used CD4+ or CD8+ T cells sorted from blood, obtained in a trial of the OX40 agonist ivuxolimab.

DNA of the CDR3: TGTGCCAGCAGCAGAGATCACCCGGGACAGGGAGTCGCTGGAAACACCATATATTTT. It is translated as CASSRDHPGQGVAGNTIYF. The V gene is TRBV5-4, the J gene TRBJ1-3; 9 positions match TRBD1. Germline values: CDR1 SGHNT, CDR2 YYREEE (reference sequence). The CDR3 length is 19 residues. Trimming took 4 bases from V and 2 from J; bases not matched to a gene: 16.